The 29 T cell receptor beta chains listed next were all sequenced from one sample in a study of cytomegalovirus exposure and HLA in healthy donors. The primer mix had 60 Vbeta and 13 Jbeta primers. The assay was immunoSEQ multiplex PCR, and TCRdb's table has in-frame clones only and misses some. The table has approximately 130,000 clones, roughly 71% seen once. Source material: PBMCs. The receptors derive from a woman in her 40s in good health and CMV-seronegative.

This CDR3 reads CASSSLQPNTEAFF. The CDR3 bases are TGTGCCAGCAGTTCCTTACAGCCGAACACTGAAGCTTTCTTT. This chain uses TRBV27 with TRBJ1-1; D unresolved. Germline-derived CDR1 and CDR2 are MNHEY and SMNVEV (reference sequence). V lost 4 bases and J lost 1, with 10 bases in between. CDR3 size: 14 residues.

This rearrangement joins TRBV7-3 to TRBJ1-1, with D possibly being TRBD1 (6 bases). CDR1 is SGHTA, CDR2 FQGTGA, per germline. The V gene lost 4 bases and the J gene lost 0 bases, with 9 bases spanning the gap. The CDR3 consists of 14 residues. The CDR3 spells CASSSRTVNTEAFF. Here the CDR3 DNA reads TGTGCCAGCAGCTCACGGACAGTGAACACTGAAGCTTTCTTT.

This clone has just a few counts. DNA for the CDR3: TGTGCCATCAGTGAGGTTGGAGTCAGGGATAACTATGGCTACACCTTC. The encoded protein is CAISEVGVRDNYGYTF. V and J are TRBV10-3 and TRBJ1-2; D may be TRBD1 (5 bases). Germline V gene lookup returns CDR1 ENHRY and CDR2 SYGVKD. The CDR3 runs 16 residues. The V end lost 2 bases, the J end lost 1 base, and 14 bases lay between the germline ends.

The rearrangement links TRBV9 to TRBJ1-4; the match to TRBD1 covers 10 bases. The germline V gene encodes CDR1 SGDLS and CDR2 YYNGEE. This CDR3 spans 15 amino acids. V lost 0 bases, J lost 6 bases, and 2 bases stayed unmatched. The CDR3 loop is CASSVGGTGDEKLFF. As DNA, the CDR3 is TGTGCCAGCAGCGTAGGGGGGACAGGGGATGAAAAACTGTTTTTT.

The rearrangement joins TRBV11-2 to TRBJ1-1; D ambiguous. CDR3 length: 13 amino acids. Germline V gives CDR1 SGHAT, CDR2 FQNNGV. Between the trimmed V and J ends, which lost 0 bases and 7 bases, there was a span of 9 bases. CDR3: CASSLEDFGEAFF. The CDR3 coding sequence is TGTGCCAGCAGCTTAGAGGACTTCGGTGAAGCTTTCTTT. Based on the CDR3 plus reference TRBV11-2 and TRBJ1-1, the full variable domain is EAGVAQSPRYKIIEKRQSVAFWCNPISGHATLYWYQQILGQGPKLLIQFQNNGVVDDSQLPKDRFSAERLKGVDSTLKIQPAKLEDSAVYLCASSLEDFGEAFFGQGTRLTVV.

In its sample, this clone was seen a few times. This chain links TRBV7-2 with TRBJ1-4; 10 bases fit TRBD1. This CDR3 is 15 amino acids long. With V trimmed by 3 bases and J by 7 bases, 5 bases remained unmatched. Germline CDR1 and CDR2: SGHTA and FQGNSA. As DNA, the CDR3 is TGTGCCAGCAGCTTTACCGGGACAGGGGTTGAAAAACTGTTTTTT. This gives the protein CASSFTGTGVEKLFF.

The J gene is TRBJ1-1, the V gene TRBV20-1, with 7 bases identical to TRBD1. CDR3 size: 11 residues. Germline V CDR1 and CDR2: DFQATT, SNEGSKA (reference sequence). V lost 6 bases to trimming and J lost 7 bases; unmatched junction nucleotides: 5. The CDR3 sequence: CSAVTGIEAFF. The CDR3 nucleotides read TGCAGTGCGGTGACAGGGATTGAAGCTTTCTTT.

This chain joins TRBV19 and TRBJ2-3, with 13 bases fitting TRBD2. CDR3 length: 16 residues. Trimming cost V 10 bases and J 0 bases; bases outside gene matches: 7. Germline V gene sequence: CDR1 LNHDA, CDR2 SQIVND (reference sequence). In DNA form, the CDR3 reads TGTGCCACCCGGACTAGCGGGGGCCGTAGCACAGATACGCAGTATTTT. It is translated as CATRTSGGRSTDTQYF.

The CDR3 region is CATSREGGSYEQYF. The DNA of the CDR3 is TGTGCCACCAGCAGAGAGGGGGGCTCCTACGAGCAGTACTTC. The V gene is TRBV15, the J gene TRBJ2-7, with TRBD2 as a possible D gene (6 bases). The CDR3 loop spans 14 amino acids. V was cut by 0 bases and J by 0 bases, with 6 bases left in between. Looked up from germline, CDR1 is LNHNV and CDR2 is YYDKDF (reference sequence).

J is TRBJ1-5 and V is TRBV29-1; 7 bases match TRBD1. V lost 2 bases to trimming and J lost 0 bases; unmatched junction nucleotides: 4. This CDR3 is built from 15 residues. Germline CDR1 SQVTM, CDR2 ANQGSEA. CDR3 in amino acids: CSVEMTGISNQPQHF. As DNA, the CDR3 is TGCAGCGTTGAAATGACAGGGATTAGCAATCAGCCCCAGCATTTT. Complete variable domain (other parts from reference TRBV29-1 and TRBJ1-5): SAVISQKPSRDICQRGTSLTIQCQVDSQVTMMFWYRQQPGQSLTLIATANQGSEATYESGFVIDKFPISRPNLTFSTLTVSNMSPEDSSIYLCSVEMTGISNQPQHFGDGTRLSIL.

The chain couples TRBV18 to TRBJ2-2, with 11 positions matching TRBD2. The CDR3 contains 18 residues. V shed 5 bases, J shed 5 bases, and the junction held 13 bases outside the gene matches. Germline CDR1 KGHSH, CDR2 LQKENI. CDR3: CASSSRLPGTSGTGELFF. The DNA of the CDR3 is TGTGCCAGCTCAAGTCGTTTACCAGGGACTAGCGGAACCGGGGAGCTGTTTTTT.

The V gene is TRBV14, the J gene TRBJ1-3; a possible D gene is TRBD1 (5 bases). Trimming shortened V by 0 bases and J by 6 bases, and 18 bases separated the two germline ends. The CDR3 has 17 residues. CDR1 SGHDN and CDR2 FVKESK come from the germline V gene. The CDR3 DNA sequence: TGTGCCAGCAGCCAAGATGAAACGACAGTATCATTAAACACCATATATTTT. Protein sequence: CASSQDETTVSLNTIYF.

The chain combines TRBV6-4 with TRBJ1-1; unclear D gene. CDR3 length equals 16 residues. V lost 0 bases and J lost 2, with 13 bases in between. CDR1 is MRHNA, CDR2 SNTAGT, per germline. DNA for the CDR3: TGTGCCAGCAGTGACTCTGGAGGAGGGCTTAACACTGAAGCTTTCTTT. It is translated as CASSDSGGGLNTEAFF.

Comments on this clone: This specimen includes other DNA sequences encoding the same CDR3. The chain has TRBV18 and TRBJ1-3; D is ambiguous. Germline CDR1 reads KGHSH; CDR2 reads LQKENI. The CDR3 totals 15 residues. The V end was cut by 3 bases, the J end by 0 bases, with 9 bases between. The CDR3 here is CASSPNRDSGNTIYF. In nucleotides, the CDR3 is TGTGCCAGCTCACCTAACCGGGACTCTGGAAACACCATATATTTT. Supplemented by reference TRBV18 and TRBJ1-3, the full variable domain reads NAGVMQNPRHLVRRRGQEARLRCSPMKGHSHVYWYRQLPEEGLKFMVYLQKENIIDESGMPKERFSAEFPKEGPSILRIQQVVRGDSAAYFCASSPNRDSGNTIYFGEGSWLTVV.

The chain has TRBV5-1 and TRBJ1-3; D gene ambiguous. The CDR3 length is 16 residues. Germline V lookup: CDR1 SGHRS, CDR2 YFSETQ. Between the trimmed V and J ends, which lost 0 bases and 0 bases, there was a span of 10 bases. Here the CDR3 reads CASSLDSPSSGNTIYF. The CDR3 DNA is TGCGCCAGCAGCTTGGACAGTCCGAGCTCTGGAAACACCATATATTTT.

The chain's CDR3 is CASNQGADFQPQHF. In DNA form, the CDR3 reads TGTGCCAGCAACCAGGGGGCTGATTTTCAGCCCCAGCATTTT. The chain combines TRBV2 with TRBJ1-5; TRBD1 agrees at 8 bases. This CDR3 spans 14 amino acids. Losses at the gene ends were 7 bases for V and 6 bases for J; bases not matched to a gene: 8. Germline CDR1 SNHLY, CDR2 FYNNEI.

The V call is TRBV6-1, the J call TRBJ1-4; 9 bases are shared with TRBD1. The CDR3 is made up of 15 amino acids. Unmatched junction bases numbered 4, after V lost 5 bases and J lost 3 bases. The V gene's germline CDR1 is MNHNS and CDR2 SASEGT. The CDR3 loop is CASSTRTGANEKLFF. In DNA form, the CDR3 reads TGTGCCAGCAGTACCCGGACAGGGGCTAATGAAAAACTGTTTTTT.

The chain joins TRBV10-3 to TRBJ1-2; tentative D call: TRBD1 (5 bases). CDR1 ENHRY and CDR2 SYGVKD come from the germline V gene. Trimming shortened V by 9 bases and J by 6 bases, and 11 bases separated the two germline ends. CDR3 length equals 11 residues. CDR3 loop: CAIDGGDGYTF. The CDR3 region has the DNA TGTGCCATAGATGGAGGGGATGGCTACACCTTC.

The rearrangement joins TRBV28 to TRBJ1-3; TRBD1 agrees at 7 bases. This CDR3 region has 16 residues. CDR1 MDHEN and CDR2 SYDVKM come from the germline V gene. The ends lost 4 bases at V and 1 base at J; junction bases unmatched: 7. CDR3 amino acids: CASSSYGDRSGNTIYF. The CDR3 nucleotides are TGTGCCAGCAGTTCGTACGGGGACAGATCTGGAAACACCATATATTTT.

The chain has TRBV6-5 and TRBJ2-4; D call uncertain. Germline CDR1 is MNHEY and CDR2 is SVGAGI. The CDR3 extends over 15 amino acids. Trimming left V 5 bases short and J 3 bases short, with 14 bases between. CDR3 in amino acids: CASSRLSSGKNIQYF. DNA of the CDR3: TGTGCCAGCAGTCGACTTTCCTCGGGCAAAAACATTCAGTACTTC.

V usage is TRBV27 and J usage is TRBJ1-1; D is perhaps TRBD1 (6 bases). Trimming took off 4 bases at V and 2 bases at J, with 14 bases between the two ends. The CDR3 consists of 15 residues. CDR1 MNHEY and CDR2 SMNVEV come from the germline V gene (reference sequence). The CDR3 here is CASSSQGWGNTEAFF. The CDR3 nucleotides are TGTGCCAGCAGTTCCCAGGGGTGGGGAAACACTGAAGCTTTCTTT.

The chain is built from TRBV5-1 and TRBJ1-4; D is unclear. V gave up 5 bases and J gave up 8 bases, with 10 bases separating them. The germline V gene has CDR1 SGHRS and CDR2 YFSETQ. This CDR3 is 12 amino acids long. CDR3 residues: CASRLAGEKLFF. The CDR3 DNA follows: TGCGCCAGCAGGCTAGCCGGGGAAAAACTGTTTTTT.

The CDR3 loop is CASSKPIYQLAGGRFATGELFF. The DNA for the CDR3 is TGTGCCAGCAGCAAACCGATCTATCAATTAGCGGGGGGCCGGTTTGCGACCGGGGAGCTGTTTTTT. This chain links TRBV21-1 with TRBJ2-2; the D call in the table, TRBD2, was not verified against the DNA. TRBV21-1 counts as a pseudogene. CDR3 length equals 22 residues.

The rearrangement links TRBV4-1 to TRBJ2-3, with D possibly TRBD1 on 6 matching bases. From germline, CDR1 is MGHRA and CDR2 YSYEKL. V lost 4 bases, J lost 7 bases, and 18 bases lay in between. CDR3 length: 15 amino acids. Written as DNA, the CDR3 is TGCGCCAGCAGCCTGGGGGCAGCCGACATGAATACGCAGTATTTT. This encodes CASSLGAADMNTQYF.

This rearrangement joins TRBV30 to TRBJ1-1; no reliable D call. Deletions cut 3 bases from V and 8 bases from J, with 7 bases between. The length of the CDR3 is 10 residues. CDR1 and CDR2 from the germline V gene are GTSNPN and SVGIG (reference sequence). CDR3: CAWRLLEAFF. Written as DNA, the CDR3 is TGTGCCTGGAGACTGCTAGAAGCTTTCTTT.

The CDR3 region has the DNA TGTGCCAGCAGCTTAGACAGGGGCGGCAACGAGCAGTACTTC. Translating gives CASSLDRGGNEQYF. The V gene is TRBV11-2, the J gene TRBJ2-7; D might be TRBD1 (6 bases). The germline CDR1 and CDR2 sequences are SGHAT and FQNNGV. Between the trimmed V and J ends, which lost 0 bases and 5 bases, there was a span of 11 bases. This CDR3 is built from 14 residues. Full variable domain (rest looked up from reference TRBV11-2 and TRBJ2-7): EAGVAQSPRYKIIEKRQSVAFWCNPISGHATLYWYQQILGQGPKLLIQFQNNGVVDDSQLPKDRFSAERLKGVDSTLKIQPAKLEDSAVYLCASSLDRGGNEQYFGPGTRLTVT.

The CDR3 loop is CASNRVGGEPGELFF. The CDR3 nucleotides read TGTGCCAGCAATCGGGTAGGGGGCGAACCCGGGGAGCTGTTTTTT. The chain has TRBV7-9 and TRBJ2-2; 7 bases align to TRBD1. The CDR3 runs 15 residues. The germline V gene encodes CDR1 SEHNR and CDR2 FQNEAQ (reference sequence). V gave up 7 bases and J gave up 6 bases; unmatched junction bases: 11.

J is TRBJ1-3 and V is TRBV10-3; 7 bases align to TRBD1. The germline CDR1 and CDR2 sequences are ENHRY and SYGVKD. Trimming at V came to 0 bases and at J to 5 bases, leaving 4 bases not matched to a gene. The CDR3 is made up of 15 amino acids. CDR3 DNA sequence: TGTGCCATCAGTGAGTCGACAGGGACGAGAAACACCATATATTTT. As protein: CAISESTGTRNTIYF.

The CDR3 sequence is CASSLWVRDTGELFF. In nucleotides, the CDR3 is TGTGCCAGCAGCCTATGGGTCAGGGACACCGGGGAGCTGTTTTTT. This chain connects TRBV11-2 to TRBJ2-2; weak D call: TRBD1 (5 bases). The V and J ends lost 5 bases and 3 bases respectively, with 13 bases between them. The CDR3 has 15 residues. The germline CDR1 and CDR2 sequences are SGHAT and FQNNGV. Full variable domain (rest looked up from reference TRBV11-2 and TRBJ2-2): EAGVAQSPRYKIIEKRQSVAFWCNPISGHATLYWYQQILGQGPKLLIQFQNNGVVDDSQLPKDRFSAERLKGVDSTLKIQPAKLEDSAVYLCASSLWVRDTGELFFGEGSRLTVL.